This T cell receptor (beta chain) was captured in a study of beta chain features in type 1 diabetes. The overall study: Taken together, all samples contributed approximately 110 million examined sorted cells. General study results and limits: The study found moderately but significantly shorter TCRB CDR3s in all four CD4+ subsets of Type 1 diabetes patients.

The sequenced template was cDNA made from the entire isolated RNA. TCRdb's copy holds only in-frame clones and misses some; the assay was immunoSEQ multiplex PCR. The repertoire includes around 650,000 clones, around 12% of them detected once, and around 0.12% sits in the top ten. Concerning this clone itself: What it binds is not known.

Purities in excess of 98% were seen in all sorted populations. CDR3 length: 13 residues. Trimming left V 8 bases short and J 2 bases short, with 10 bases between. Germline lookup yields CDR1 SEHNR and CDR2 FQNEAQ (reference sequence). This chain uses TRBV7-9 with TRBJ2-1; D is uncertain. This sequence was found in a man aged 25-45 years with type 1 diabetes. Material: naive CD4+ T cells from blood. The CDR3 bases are TGTGCCAGCCACCCCGGGCCCTACAATGAGCAGTTCTTC. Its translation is CASHPGPYNEQFF.